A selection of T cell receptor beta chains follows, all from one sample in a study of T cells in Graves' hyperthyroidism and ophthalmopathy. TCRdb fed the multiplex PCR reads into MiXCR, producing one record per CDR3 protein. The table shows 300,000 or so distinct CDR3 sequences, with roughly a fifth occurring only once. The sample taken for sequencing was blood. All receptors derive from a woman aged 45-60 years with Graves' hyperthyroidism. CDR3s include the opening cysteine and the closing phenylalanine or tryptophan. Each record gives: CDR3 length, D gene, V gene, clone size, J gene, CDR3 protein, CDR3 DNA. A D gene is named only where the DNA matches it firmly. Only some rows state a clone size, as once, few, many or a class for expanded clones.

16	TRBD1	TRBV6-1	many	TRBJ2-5	CASSDRDRAIGETQYF	TGTGCCAGCAGTGACCGGGACAGGGCAATAGGGGAGACCCAGTACTTC
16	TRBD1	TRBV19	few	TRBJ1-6	CASSTLPGQDNSPLHF	TGTGCCAGTAGTACCCTGCCGGGACAGGATAATTCACCCCTCCACTTT
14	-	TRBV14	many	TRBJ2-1	CASSQDRISSEQFF	TGTGCCAGCAGCCAAGACAGGATATCTAGTGAGCAGTTCTTC
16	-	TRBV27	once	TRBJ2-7	CASSLGLPSLSYEQYF	TGTGCCAGCAGCTTGGGACTTCCCTCCCTCTCCTACGAGCAGTACTTC
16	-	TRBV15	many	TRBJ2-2	CATSRDQARVSGELFF	TGTGCCACCAGCAGAGATCAGGCCCGGGTTAGCGGGGAGCTGTTTTTT
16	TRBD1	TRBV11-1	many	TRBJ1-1	CASSYTSGTANTEAFF	TGTGCCAGCAGCTACACTTCCGGGACAGCGAACACTGAAGCTTTCTTT
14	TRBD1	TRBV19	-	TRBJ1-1	CASSVTGVSTEAFF	TGTGCCAGTAGTGTAACAGGGGTGAGCACTGAAGCTTTCTTT
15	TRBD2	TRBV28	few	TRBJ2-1	CASSTVGLAAPEQFF	TGTGCCAGCAGCACAGTTGGACTAGCGGCGCCGGAGCAGTTCTTC
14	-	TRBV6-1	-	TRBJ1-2	CASSLGGFGVSYTF	TGTGCCAGCAGCCTTGGGGGATTTGGGGTTAGCTACACCTTC
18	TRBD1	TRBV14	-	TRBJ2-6	CASTSTGTAISGANVLTF	TGTGCCAGCACCTCTACCGGGACAGCGATCTCTGGGGCCAACGTCCTGACTTTC